This T cell receptor beta chain was documented in a study of blood T cell repertoires in COVID-19. TCRdb keeps only in-frame clones here, not all; method: immunoSEQ multiplex PCR. Of 78,000 or so clones listed, over 75% are singletons. CDR1 and CDR2 (germline): LGHDT, YNNKEL (reference sequence). The CDR3 runs to 14 residues. After removal of 4 bases from V and 3 bases from J, the junction contained 4 bases not matched to a gene. This clone was seen only once. V is TRBV3-1 (or the pseudogene TRBV3-2) and J is TRBJ2-7; TRBD2 matches at 9 bases. This clonotype was obtained from a man older than 75 with acute or convalescent COVID-19. What was sequenced was peripheral blood. CDR3 sequence: CASSLSGGDYEQYF. The CDR3, as DNA: TGTGCCAGCAGCCTTAGCGGGGGTGACTACGAGCAGTACTTC.